These T cell receptor beta chains were read from a single sample in a study of T cell responses to AZD1222 COVID-19 vaccine. Sequencing was performed with immunoSEQ multiplex PCR; in TCRdb, only in-frame clones are kept and a portion is missing. The sample has 95,000 to 150,000 clones, around 93% seen once; the top ten hold 0.85% to 1.3%. The sequences come from peripheral blood, collected on day 0 of AZD1222 vaccination. The source is an adult in good health. Both conserved end residues are part of each CDR3. D genes are given only for firm matches. Clone size appears in some rows only: once, few, many, or a class for an expanded clone.

D,size,J,V,CDR3,DNA
-,-,TRBJ2-5,TRBV27,CASSFSPETQYF,TGTGCCAGCAGTTTCTCCCCAGAGACCCAGTACTTC
-,-,TRBJ1-5,TRBV4-1,CASSQDSQVGFNQPQHF,TGCGCCAGCAGCCAAGATAGCCAGGTGGGGTTCAATCAGCCCCAGCATTTT
-,-,TRBJ1-2,TRBV6-1,CASSERGGQNYGYTF,TGTGCCAGCAGTGAACGAGGAGGGCAAAACTATGGCTACACCTTC
TRBD2,-,TRBJ2-1,TRBV19,CASTRAGGGGAGEQFF,TGTGCCAGTACGCGAGCGGGTGGGGGAGGGGCCGGTGAGCAGTTCTTC
-,-,TRBJ2-3,TRBV19,CASSIDAGGSPSTDTQYF,TGTGCCAGTAGTATAGATGCGGGCGGATCGCCTAGCACAGATACGCAGTATTTT
-,-,TRBJ1-1,TRBV18,CASQQSTDTEAFF,TGTGCCAGCCAACAATCGACGGACACTGAAGCTTTCTTT
TRBD1,-,TRBJ2-1,TRBV5-1,CASSLEVVGQGYNEQFF,TGCGCCAGCAGCTTGGAAGTAGTAGGACAGGGGTACAATGAGCAGTTCTTC
-,-,TRBJ2-3,TRBV27,CASTSTGKRSTDTQYF,TGTGCCAGCACCTCAACGGGCAAACGTAGCACAGATACGCAGTATTTT
-,once,TRBJ2-5,TRBV6-5,CASSRTEQETQYF,TGTGCCAGCAGTCGGACAGAGCAAGAGACCCAGTACTTC
-,-,TRBJ1-5,TRBV29-1,CSVGPGGGSNQPQHF,TGCAGCGTTGGGCCGGGAGGGGGTAGCAATCAGCCCCAGCATTTT
-,-,TRBJ2-3,TRBV28,CASSLLTETQYF,TGTGCCAGCAGTTTACTGACGGAGACGCAGTATTTT
-,-,TRBJ2-7,TRBV5-1,CASSFASVTYEQYF,TGCGCCAGCAGCTTCGCTAGCGTAACCTACGAGCAGTACTTC
-,-,TRBJ1-3,TRBV19,CASSIGGVTSGNTIYF,TGTGCCAGTAGTATTGGCGGAGTCACCTCTGGAAACACCATATATTTT
TRBD1,-,TRBJ1-1,TRBV27,CASSFEPGQGFSEAFF,TGTGCCAGCAGTTTTGAGCCAGGACAGGGTTTTTCTGAAGCTTTCTTT
TRBD1,-,TRBJ2-7,TRBV18,CASSPGTGPGTKQYF,TGTGCCAGCTCACCGGGGACAGGGCCTGGAACCAAGCAGTACTTC
-,-,TRBJ1-4,TRBV29-1,CSVLDIATNEKLFF,TGCAGCGTCCTGGACATTGCAACTAATGAAAAACTGTTTTTT
-,-,TRBJ2-1,TRBV18,CASSPPGRGPYNEQFF,TGTGCCAGCTCACCACCGGGCAGAGGGCCCTACAATGAGCAGTTCTTC
TRBD1,once,TRBJ2-7,TRBV5-1,CASSVGQGFAYEQYF,TGCGCCAGCAGTGTTGGACAGGGGTTCGCCTACGAGCAGTACTTC
TRBD1,-,TRBJ1-4,TRBV5-6,CASSRRGTGVEKLFF,TGTGCCAGCAGCCGGAGGGGGACAGGGGTAGAAAAACTGTTTTTT
-,-,TRBJ1-1,TRBV28,CASTTRPDSSEAFF,TGTGCCAGCACCACTCGACCCGACAGCTCTGAAGCTTTCTTT
-,-,TRBJ2-2,TRBV9,CASQGRPNTGELFF,TGTGCCAGTCAGGGGCGGCCGAACACCGGGGAGCTGTTTTTT
TRBD2,-,TRBJ2-1,TRBV5-1,CASSPQRGPPNEQFF,TGCGCCAGCAGCCCCCAGCGGGGTCCGCCTAATGAGCAGTTCTTC
TRBD1,-,TRBJ2-2,TRBV5-6,CASSLIRQGKGELFF,TGTGCCAGCAGCCTGATCCGACAGGGGAAAGGGGAGCTGTTTTTT
TRBD2,-,TRBJ2-1,TRBV7-9,CASSPREGGKDPYNEQFF,TGTGCCAGCAGCCCCCGGGAGGGGGGGAAGGATCCCTACAATGAGCAGTTCTTC
TRBD2,-,TRBJ2-1,TRBV24-1,CATGRTSGISDEQFF,TGTGCCACCGGACGGACTAGCGGGATATCGGATGAGCAGTTCTTC
-,-,TRBJ1-5,TRBV5-6,CASSLWNQPQHF,TGTGCCAGCAGCTTGTGGAACCAGCCCCAGCATTTT
TRBD2,-,TRBJ2-1,TRBV5-4,CASSVTSGEYNEQFF,TGTGCCAGCAGCGTGACTAGCGGAGAGTACAATGAGCAGTTCTTC
TRBD2,-,TRBJ2-7,TRBV9,CASSAGGDLRTYEQYF,TGTGCCAGCAGCGCCGGGGGGGACCTACGGACCTACGAGCAGTACTTC
-,-,TRBJ2-7,TRBV11-2,CASRAELFYEQYF,TGTGCCAGCCGGGCCGAACTCTTCTACGAGCAGTACTTC
-,-,TRBJ2-2,TRBV12-3/TRBV12-4,CASKQGNTGELFF,TGTGCCAGCAAACAGGGTAACACCGGGGAGCTGTTTTTT
TRBD1,-,TRBJ1-1,TRBV7-9,CASSRQGGMNTEAFF,TGTGCCAGCAGTCGACAGGGCGGAATGAACACTGAAGCTTTCTTT
-,-,TRBJ1-1,TRBV2,CASSTLGGNTEAFF,TGTGCCAGCAGTACCCTGGGGGGGAATACTGAAGCTTTCTTT